This T cell receptor beta chain appears in the sequencing data of a study of T-cell reconstitution after alpha-beta-depleted transplantation in children (dated by TCRdb to the mid-2010s). For context, the study as a whole: Using TCR repertoire profiling, the study followed T-cell immune reconstitution in a quantitative way in children after TCRalphabeta/CD19-depleted allogeneic hematopoietic cell transplantation. Broader findings and caveats from the paper: The frequencies of hyperexpanded clones fell over the following months, and after one year, T-cell counts and TCRbeta diversity were mostly attributed to newly produced T cells. In some patients, the high TCRbeta diversity seen at day 60 was put down to recipient T cells and intrathymic progenitors that had survived conditioning. The apparently early alphabetaT-cell count recovery about two months after transplant was reportedly dependent on only several hundred rapidly expanded clones derived from non-depleted graft cells.

The intended sense of this specimen's treatment or condition label: allogeneic hematopoietic cell transplantation with graft depleted of TCRalphabeta T cells and CD19 B cells. The children who served as transplant recipients had been given grafts of TCRalphabeta/CD19-depleted allogeneic hematopoietic cells. Trimming takes 0 bases from V and 6 bases from J, and the germline ends sit 19 bases apart. Via the germline V gene, CDR1 is SGHDN and CDR2 FVKESK. The CDR3, cysteine through phenylalanine, is 17 amino acids long. Of the read, only the CDR3 DNA is kept; its 51 bases are in frame from base 1. Library method: PCR. Sequencing was carried out with an Illumina HiSeq 2500. To normalize quantification of the TCRbeta repertoire, the TCR libraries were built with molecular barcoding that relied on unique molecular identifiers. TCRdb handled the public reads itself, with Q25 trimming in fastp and clone calling in MiXCR, and kept productive beta chains. Every distinct CDR3 protein forms one entry, paired with its most common genes and DNA. In this sample the table shows around 960,000 distinct CDR3 sequences, roughly 29% of which occur a single time. The ten largest clones add up to 28% of the sample.

This clonotype has more than one count but fewer than ten. Its recognized antigen is unknown. No base-level quality is on record; no much larger clone is a single base apart. Recombination connected TRBV14 to TRBJ2-3, with a tentative D gene TRBD2 over 5 matching bases. The sample was PBMCs, mostly from graft donor cells, taken 360 days after TCRalphabeta/CD19-depleted stem cell transplant. The sequence came from a boy in the first two years of life who had a stem cell transplant for SCID, so the T cells may come from the graft donor. The nucleotides read TGTGCCAGCAGCCAAGACTTGCCAGCGGATGTTCGGGATACGCAGTATTTT. The resulting protein is CASSQDLPADVRDTQYF. With all but the CDR3 taken from the reference TRBV14 and TRBJ2-3 genes, the full variable domain is: EAGVTQFPSHSVIEKGQTVTLRCDPISGHDNLYWYRRVMGKEIKFLLHFVKESKQDESGMPNNRFLAERTGGTYSTLKVQPAELEDSGVYFCASSQDLPADVRDTQYFGPGTRLTVL.